What follows are 5 T cell receptor beta chains derived from one specimen sequenced in a study of T cell responses to AZD1222 COVID-19 vaccine. Sequenced by immunoSEQ multiplex PCR; TCRdb stores in-frame clones only, minus some. This sample has roughly 120,000 clones, with more than 85% found just once. The sample was peripheral blood, taken 28 days after the second AZD1222 dose. The receptors originated from an adult who received the AZD1222 COVID-19 vaccine.

This clone was observed a single time. This rearrangement joins TRBV28 to TRBJ2-7; D is ambiguous. The CDR3 runs to 13 residues. The V end lost 4 bases, the J end lost 4 bases, and 11 bases lay between the germline ends. Germline lookup yields CDR1 MDHEN and CDR2 SYDVKM. CDR3 protein: CASSYSYSYEQYF. DNA of the CDR3: TGTGCCAGCAGTTACTCTTACAGTTACGAGCAGTACTTC.

This chain joins TRBV7-2 and TRBJ2-2; D is possibly TRBD1 or TRBD2 (6 bases each). In germline, CDR1 is SGHTA, CDR2 FQGNSA. This CDR3 comprises 17 residues. V lost 1 base, J lost 7 bases, and 19 bases lay in between. The CDR3 sequence is CASSLVFSPEGGGELFF. CDR3 DNA sequence: TGTGCCAGCAGCTTAGTCTTTTCACCGGAGGGGGGCGGGGAGCTGTTTTTT. Full variable domain (remainder filled in from reference TRBV7-2 and TRBJ2-2): GAGVSQSPSNKVTEKGKDVELRCDPISGHTALYWYRQSLGQGLEFLIYFQGNSAPDKSGLPSDRFSAERTGGSVSTLTIQRTQQEDSAVYLCASSLVFSPEGGGELFFGEGSRLTVL.

CDR3 protein: CASSVRNTGELFF. The DNA of the CDR3 is TGTGCCAGCAGCGTAAGGAACACCGGGGAGCTGTTTTTT. The chain couples TRBV7-2 to TRBJ2-2; D gene ambiguous. CDR1 SGHTA and CDR2 FQGNSA come from the germline V gene. Trimming shortened V by 5 bases and J by 1 base, and 5 bases separated the two germline ends. This CDR3 is 13 amino acids long.

The chain has TRBV18 and TRBJ1-1; D unresolved. The germline V and J ends were trimmed by 4 bases and 2 bases, with 5 bases remaining between them. This CDR3 comprises 12 residues. From germline, CDR1 is KGHSH and CDR2 LQKENI. The CDR3 DNA reads TGTGCCAGCTCACGGACTAACACTGAAGCTTTCTTT. This translates into CASSRTNTEAFF.

This sequence joins TRBV19 and TRBJ2-7; either TRBD1 or TRBD2 may supply D (5 bases each). Per germline, CDR1 LNHDA and CDR2 SQIVND (reference sequence). The CDR3 totals 15 residues. Deletions cut 5 bases from V and 2 bases from J, with 16 bases between. The CDR3 DNA sequence: TGTGCCAGTAGTCGGCCCGGGACGGGAACCTACGAGCAGTACTTC. Encoded protein: CASSRPGTGTYEQYF. The full variable domain, with the rest looked up from reference TRBV19 and TRBJ2-7, is DGGITQSPKYLFRKEGQNVTLSCEQNLNHDAMYWYRQDPGQGLRLIYYSQIVNDFQKGDIAEGYSVSREKKESFPLTVTSAQKNPTAFYLCASSRPGTGTYEQYFGPGTRLTVT.